This entry lists 15 T cell receptor beta chains sequenced from one sample in a study of blood T cell repertoires in COVID-19. Clones were sequenced by immunoSEQ multiplex PCR, and TCRdb holds only the in-frame ones, with some missing. Counted here are 180,000 or so clones, about 80% occurring once; the ten biggest clones make up about 2.7%. The sample comprised peripheral blood. The receptors were gathered from a human donor with acute or convalescent COVID-19. The donor label of this sample is uncertain.

This sequence joins TRBV15 and TRBJ1-4, with D unclear. There are 16 residues in the CDR3. Germline CDR1 is LNHNV and CDR2 is YYDKDF (reference sequence). Trimming cost V 0 bases and J 0 bases, with 8 bases left between them. The CDR3 region is CATSRDWAATNEKLFF. The DNA for the CDR3 is TGTGCCACCAGCAGAGATTGGGCTGCAACTAATGAAAAACTGTTTTTT.

V is TRBV30 and J is TRBJ2-2, with D maybe TRBD1 (6 bases). The CDR3 sequence is 13 residues long. Germline V gives CDR1 GTSNPN, CDR2 SVGIG (reference sequence). V gave up 3 bases and J gave up 5 bases, with 10 bases separating them. CDR3 DNA: TGTGCCTGGAGCCAAACAGGGACCGGGGAGCTGTTTTTT. Its protein product is CAWSQTGTGELFF.

This rearrangement joins TRBV7-9 to TRBJ1-2; tentative D call: TRBD1 (6 bases). The CDR3 totals 14 residues. Germline CDR1 and CDR2: SEHNR and FQNEAQ (reference sequence). The V end lost 5 bases, the J end lost 4 bases, and 14 bases lay between the germline ends. The CDR3 nucleotides are TGTGCCAGCAGCGCCTCAGGGGAAAGCTATGGCTACACCTTC. Translation gives CASSASGESYGYTF.

V and J are TRBV3-1 (or the pseudogene TRBV3-2) and TRBJ2-1; 7 bases agree with TRBD1. CDR3 length: 14 residues. The V gene's germline CDR1 is LGHDT and CDR2 YNNKEL (reference sequence). With 3 bases clipped from V and 7 bases from J, the junction kept 6 bases outside the gene matches. The CDR3 here is CASSHWTGRNEQFF. The CDR3 bases are TGTGCCAGCAGCCACTGGACAGGTAGGAATGAGCAGTTCTTC.

The V and J genes are TRBV7-2 and TRBJ2-1, with D unresolved. V lost 2 bases and J lost 7, with 15 bases in between. The CDR3 length is 15 residues. CDR1 is SGHTA and CDR2 is FQGNSA in the germline V gene. The CDR3 sequence: CASSLKVGANNEQFF. The CDR3 DNA is TGTGCCAGCAGCTTAAAAGTCGGAGCGAATAATGAGCAGTTCTTC.

The J gene is TRBJ2-5, the V gene TRBV18; D is perhaps TRBD1 (7 bases). Per germline, CDR1 KGHSH and CDR2 LQKENI. The CDR3 runs 15 residues. Between the trimmed V and J ends, which lost 2 bases and 1 base, there was a span of 11 bases. CDR3 bases: TGTGCCAGCTCACCAAACAGGGGAGGCCAAGAGACCCAGTACTTC. This sequence encodes CASSPNRGGQETQYF. The full variable domain, completed using reference TRBV18 and TRBJ2-5, is NAGVMQNPRHLVRRRGQEARLRCSPMKGHSHVYWYRQLPEEGLKFMVYLQKENIIDESGMPKERFSAEFPKEGPSILRIQQVVRGDSAAYFCASSPNRGGQETQYFGPGTRLLVL.

This sequence joins TRBV9 and TRBJ1-3, with TRBD1 matching 10 bases. Trimming cost V 4 bases and J 0 bases; bases outside gene matches: 7. The CDR3 has 17 amino acids. Germline V gene sequence: CDR1 SGDLS, CDR2 YYNGEE. The chain's CDR3 is CASSFATGGSSGNTIYF. The CDR3 DNA is TGTGCCAGCAGCTTCGCGACAGGGGGCTCCTCTGGAAACACCATATATTTT.

This chain links TRBV27 with TRBJ2-7; 7 bases fit TRBD2. The ends lost 0 bases at V and 5 bases at J; junction bases unmatched: 4. CDR1 and CDR2 (germline): MNHEY, SMNVEV (reference sequence). This CDR3 comprises 14 residues. The CDR3 reads CASSLSGGQNEQYF. The CDR3 bases are TGTGCCAGCAGTTTATCGGGAGGGCAGAACGAGCAGTACTTC.

The chain recombines TRBV5-6 with TRBJ1-1, with D tentatively TRBD1 (6 bases). The CDR3 extends over 15 amino acids. V lost 4 bases and J lost 8, with 21 bases in between. CDR1 is SGHDT and CDR2 is YYEEEE in the germline V gene. The CDR3 loop reads CASSRGDPGHREAFF. For the CDR3, the DNA is TGTGCCAGCAGCCGGGGCGACCCGGGACACAGAGAAGCTTTCTTT.

The chain links TRBV30 to TRBJ1-2; 7 nucleotides align to TRBD1. Germline loops: CDR1 GTSNPN, CDR2 SVGIG (reference sequence). Trimming removed 0 bases from V and 8 bases from J; junction bases left unmatched: 9. The CDR3 length is 14 residues. The CDR3, as DNA: TGTGCCTGGAGTGTACTAGGGGGCGGTATGGGCTACACCTTC. Amino acid sequence: CAWSVLGGGMGYTF.

This chain uses TRBV27 with TRBJ2-2; 9 nucleotides match TRBD1. The CDR3 has 15 amino acids. J was trimmed by 4 bases and V by 8 bases; bases with no gene match: 8. CDR1 and CDR2 from the germline V gene are MNHEY and SMNVEV (reference sequence). The CDR3 DNA is TGTGCCAGCGGCAGGGACAGGGCGGCCACCGGGGAGCTGTTTTTT. It codes for CASGRDRAATGELFF.

The V and J genes are TRBV12-2 and TRBJ1-3; no check of the table's D call, TRBD1, against the DNA was made. TRBV12-2 is listed as a pseudogene. The length of the CDR3 is 16 residues. CDR3: CASRLNRGVSGNTIYF. In nucleotides, the CDR3 is TGTGCAAGTCGCCTAAACAGGGGGGTAAGTGGAAACACCATATATTTT.

The chain recombines TRBV13 with TRBJ2-3, with 13 bases identical to TRBD2. CDR3 length: 19 residues. J lost 0 bases, V lost 5 bases, and 11 bases had no gene match. CDR1 PRHDT and CDR2 FYEKMQ come from the germline V gene (reference sequence). The CDR3 spells CASSRPGLAGITSTDTQYF. As DNA, the CDR3 is TGTGCCAGCAGCAGACCGGGACTAGCGGGAATTACTAGCACAGATACGCAGTATTTT.

The chain links TRBV19 to TRBJ1-5, with 7 positions matching TRBD1. V shed 0 bases, J shed 0 bases, and the junction held 5 bases outside the gene matches. CDR1 and CDR2 (germline): LNHDA, SQIVND (reference sequence). The CDR3 is made up of 17 amino acids. CDR3 nucleotides: TGTGCCAGTAGTATAGATGACAGGGCTTATAGCAATCAGCCCCAGCATTTT. As protein: CASSIDDRAYSNQPQHF. Based on the CDR3 plus reference TRBV19 and TRBJ1-5, the full variable domain is DGGITQSPKYLFRKEGQNVTLSCEQNLNHDAMYWYRQDPGQGLRLIYYSQIVNDFQKGDIAEGYSVSREKKESFPLTVTSAQKNPTAFYLCASSIDDRAYSNQPQHFGDGTRLSIL.

The genes are TRBV7-9 and TRBJ1-3; D might be TRBD1 (5 bases). This CDR3 region has 14 residues. V lost 4 bases, J lost 0 bases, and 7 bases lay in between. Per germline, CDR1 SEHNR and CDR2 FQNEAQ (reference sequence). The CDR3 is CASSSQGSGNTIYF. The CDR3 DNA is TGTGCCAGCAGCTCCCAGGGCTCTGGAAACACCATATATTTT.